What follows are 28 T cell receptor beta chains derived from one specimen sequenced in a study of CD8 T cells in ankylosing spondylitis (dated by TCRdb to about 2017). Results and caveats for the whole study, not just this receptor: A TCR beta motif made up of several highly homologous amino acid variants appeared to be characteristic of blood from ankylosing spondylitis patients.

Which antigens these TCRs recognize remains unknown. Libraries were prepared through 5' RACE. The run used an Illumina HiSeq 2500. The public reads were run again by TCRdb, first through fastp at Q25 and then through MiXCR, and only productive beta chains were kept. Here each entry gathers all rows of one CDR3 protein and keeps the most common genes and DNA. The sample table contains 450,000 to 550,000 distinct CDR3 sequences; only one count was recorded for about 5.4% of them. The ten largest clones take up roughly 3.5% of the sample. The sample was blood, either unsorted or a sorted T cell fraction (not recorded which). These receptors all stem from a male donor with ankylosing spondylitis.

In its sample, this clonotype was seen a few times. CDR3 residues: CASTFTDRTPSYTF. In nucleotides, the CDR3 is TGTGCCAGCACCTTTACGGACAGGACCCCCAGCTACACCTTC. This rearrangement joins TRBV6-1 to TRBJ1-2; 7 nucleotides agree with TRBD1. Germline loops: CDR1 MNHNS, CDR2 SASEGT. The CDR3 covers 14 residues. Trimming at V came to 7 bases and at J to 9 bases, leaving 14 bases not matched to a gene.

This clonotype was detected a few times. This rearrangement joins TRBV28 to TRBJ2-6, with 7 bases identical to TRBD1. CDR3 length: 16 residues. After removal of 0 bases from V and 2 bases from J, the junction contained 1 base not matched to a gene. In germline, CDR1 is MDHEN, CDR2 SYDVKM. The CDR3 sequence: CASSLWQGAGANVLTF. The CDR3 nucleotides read TGTGCCAGCAGTTTATGGCAGGGGGCTGGGGCCAACGTCCTGACTTTC.

This chain connects TRBV6-5 to TRBJ1-2, with a possible D match to TRBD1 (5 bases). This CDR3 is built from 14 residues. The V and J ends lost 0 bases and 8 bases respectively, with 13 bases between them. The V gene's germline CDR1 is MNHEY and CDR2 SVGAGI. CDR3 residues: CASSYSGRSGGYTF. CDR3 nucleotide sequence: TGTGCCAGCAGTTACTCGGGACGGAGTGGAGGCTACACCTTC.

This clonotype was recorded at least ten times. The chain has TRBV25-1 and TRBJ2-2; TRBD1 matches 7 bases. Germline assignment: CDR1 MGHDK and CDR2 SYGVNS. The CDR3 length is 15 residues. Trimming removed 9 bases from V and 4 bases from J; junction bases left unmatched: 11. The CDR3 spells CASTTATGTTGELFF. The CDR3 region has the DNA TGTGCCAGTACAACTGCGACAGGGACCACCGGGGAGCTGTTTTTT.

This clonotype was observed at least ten times. The chain recombines TRBV5-6 with TRBJ2-7, with a weak D call TRBD2 (6 bases). The CDR3 extends over 15 amino acids. The V gene's germline CDR1 is SGHDT and CDR2 YYEEEE. The germline V and J ends were trimmed by 4 bases and 1 base, with 15 bases remaining between them. The CDR3 DNA sequence: TGTGCCAGCAGCACCGGGACTCGAGCATCCTACGAGCAGTACTTC. This codes for CASSTGTRASYEQYF.

This clonotype came up many times. The chain is built from TRBV7-2 and TRBJ1-1, with a tentative D call TRBD1 (5 bases). The V end was cut by 1 base, the J end by 8 bases, with 11 bases between. The germline gives CDR1 SGHTA, CDR2 FQGNSA. CDR3 length equals 13 residues. The CDR3 loop reads CASSLVGGFEAFF. The CDR3 DNA sequence: TGTGCCAGCAGCTTAGTTGGGGGATTCGAAGCTTTCTTT.

This clonotype was detected ten times or more. The chain carries TRBV7-2 and TRBJ1-1, with D uncertain. Germline-derived CDR1 and CDR2 are SGHTA and FQGNSA. The CDR3 spans 14 residues. Trimming took off 1 base at V and 0 bases at J, with 6 bases between the two ends. The CDR3 protein is CASSLGWMNTEAFF. The DNA of the CDR3 is TGTGCCAGCAGCTTAGGATGGATGAACACTGAAGCTTTCTTT. The variable domain in full, completed from reference TRBV7-2 and TRBJ1-1, reads GAGVSQSPSNKVTEKGKDVELRCDPISGHTALYWYRQSLGQGLEFLIYFQGNSAPDKSGLPSDRFSAERTGGSVSTLTIQRTQQEDSAVYLCASSLGWMNTEAFFGQGTRLTVV.

This clonotype was picked up many times. This chain uses TRBV5-6 with TRBJ2-7; D not resolved. This CDR3 is built from 11 residues. Germline CDR1 is SGHDT and CDR2 is YYEEEE. V lost 3 bases and J 6 bases, leaving 7 bases between the germline ends. The CDR3 spells CASSSEAEQYF. In nucleotides, the CDR3 is TGTGCCAGCAGCTCAGAAGCCGAGCAGTACTTC.

The table lists this clonotype with many counts. This sequence joins TRBV5-5 and TRBJ2-1; 13 nucleotides agree with TRBD2. The CDR3 contains 15 residues. Losses at the gene ends were 6 bases for V and 12 bases for J; bases not matched to a gene: 12. CDR1 is SGHKS and CDR2 is YYEKEE in the germline V gene (reference sequence). Here the CDR3 reads CASTPGTSGMRGQFF. CDR3 nucleotides: TGTGCCAGCACGCCCGGGACTAGCGGGATGAGGGGGCAGTTCTTC.

The chain recombines TRBV4-1 with TRBJ2-3; 8 bases are shared with TRBD2. V gave up 9 bases and J gave up 1 base; unmatched junction bases: 9. This CDR3 spans 15 amino acids. The germline V gene encodes CDR1 MGHRA and CDR2 YSYEKL. The CDR3 sequence: CASRFRAGGTDTQYF. The CDR3 bases are TGCGCCAGTCGGTTTAGAGCGGGGGGCACAGATACGCAGTATTTT.

This clonotype was seen many times. V usage is TRBV6-4 and J usage is TRBJ1-5; no firm D call. This CDR3 comprises 11 residues. V was trimmed by 11 bases and J by 4 bases, leaving 9 bases between them. Germline V gene lookup returns CDR1 MRHNA and CDR2 SNTAGT. The CDR3 loop reads CASTENQPQHF. The DNA for the CDR3 is TGTGCCTCGACGGAAAATCAGCCCCAGCATTTT.

This clonotype was counted at least ten times. This chain uses TRBV4-2 with TRBJ1-1; 8 nucleotides match TRBD1. V gave up 2 bases and J gave up 8 bases; unmatched junction bases: 10. The CDR3 consists of 15 residues. CDR1 is LGHNA and CDR2 is YNFKEQ in the germline V gene. CDR3 nucleotide sequence: TGTGCCAGCAGCCAACACGGACAGGGTTGGGGGGAAGCTTTCTTT. It specifies CASSQHGQGWGEAFF.

This clonotype occurred many times. The genes are TRBV29-1 and TRBJ2-7; D might be TRBD2 (6 bases). The length of the CDR3 is 11 residues. Germline CDR1 reads SQVTM; CDR2 reads ANQGSEA. V dropped 5 bases and J dropped 3 bases, with 8 bases sitting between them. The CDR3 is CSVREIYEQYF. For the CDR3, the DNA is TGCAGCGTTCGGGAGATCTACGAGCAGTACTTC.

The chain is built from TRBV18 and TRBJ2-5, with D unclear. The CDR3 runs to 15 residues. With 6 bases removed from V and 1 base from J, the gap between germline ends came to 15 bases. Germline V gene sequence: CDR1 KGHSH, CDR2 LQKENI. The CDR3 DNA follows: TGTGCCAGCTCTCTCCTTATCACCCCCCAAGAGACCCAGTACTTC. Residues: CASSLLITPQETQYF.

This clonotype was recorded at least ten times. The rearrangement uses TRBV7-2 and TRBJ2-3; a possible D gene is TRBD2 (5 bases). This CDR3 is built from 15 residues. Per the germline V gene, CDR1 is SGHTA and CDR2 is FQGNSA. Trimming left V 5 bases short and J 4 bases short, with 16 bases between. In nucleotides, the CDR3 is TGTGCCAGCAGCCGCACGACAACGGAGGCAGATACGCAGTATTTT. It translates to CASSRTTTEADTQYF.

This clonotype appeared many times. This chain uses TRBV4-2 with TRBJ1-1; D possibly corresponds to TRBD1 (6 bases). V lost 1 base to trimming and J lost 1 base, with 7 bases between them. The CDR3 loop spans 14 amino acids. Germline V gene data show CDR1 as LGHNA and CDR2 as YNFKEQ. CDR3 sequence (DNA): TGTGCCAGCAGCCAAGGAGGGGGGAACACTGAAGCTTTCTTT. Translated, it gives CASSQGGGNTEAFF.

There are many counts of this clonotype. The J gene is TRBJ1-1, the V gene TRBV5-1; a weak D match, TRBD1 (6 bases). This CDR3 spans 14 amino acids. The ends were cut back, 5 bases at V and 5 bases at J, with 16 bases in the middle. CDR1 is SGHRS, CDR2 YFSETQ, per germline. The CDR3 region has the DNA TGCGCCAGCAGATATTCTTCAGGGGAAACTGAAGCTTTCTTT. Its translation is CASRYSSGETEAFF. The variable domain in full, with the rest retrieved from reference TRBV5-1 and TRBJ1-1, is KAGVTQTPRYLIKTRGQQVTLSCSPISGHRSVSWYQQTPGQGLQFLFEYFSETQRNKGNFPGRFSGRQFSNSRSEMNVSTLELGDSALYLCASRYSSGETEAFFGQGTRLTVV.

This clonotype was picked up many times. CDR3 sequence: CASSQGQGKKEKLFF. CDR3 nucleotides: TGTGCCAGCAGCCAGGGACAGGGGAAGAAGGAAAAACTGTTTTTT. The rearrangement joins TRBV7-9 to TRBJ1-4; 10 bases match TRBD1. CDR3 length equals 15 residues. Germline V lookup: CDR1 SEHNR, CDR2 FQNEAQ (reference sequence). Trimming removed 5 bases from V and 8 bases from J; junction bases left unmatched: 8. The variable domain in full, with the rest retrieved from reference TRBV7-9 and TRBJ1-4, is DTGVSQNPRHKITKRGQNVTFRCDPISEHNRLYWYRQTLGQGPEFLTYFQNEAQLEKSRLLSDRFSAERPKGSFSTLEIQRTEQGDSAMYLCASSQGQGKKEKLFFGSGTQLSVL.

This clonotype has ten or more counts. The V call is TRBV28, the J call TRBJ2-1; D remains ambiguous. CDR1 MDHEN and CDR2 SYDVKM come from the germline V gene. The CDR3 is made up of 12 amino acids. V dropped 5 bases and J dropped 5 bases, with 7 bases sitting between them. The CDR3 nucleotides are TGTGCCAGCAGTGAGTATGACAATGAGCAGTTCTTC. Its protein is CASSEYDNEQFF.

This clonotype was picked up a small number of times. This rearrangement joins TRBV5-4 to TRBJ2-3, with 7 bases identical to TRBD2. Germline-derived CDR1 and CDR2 are SGHNT and YYREEE (reference sequence). The V gene end was trimmed by 0 bases and the J gene end by 0 bases; junction bases not matched to a gene: 4. CDR3 length equals 16 residues. The CDR3 sequence is CASSLARAGSTDTQYF. Written as DNA, the CDR3 is TGTGCCAGCAGCTTGGCTCGAGCGGGGAGCACAGATACGCAGTATTTT.

This clonotype came up many times. The V gene is TRBV5-6, the J gene TRBJ2-7, with D unclear. Trimming took off 7 bases at V and 1 base at J, with 0 bases between the two ends. The CDR3 has 9 residues. Germline V gene sequence: CDR1 SGHDT, CDR2 YYEEEE. This CDR3 reads CASSYEQYF. Written as DNA, the CDR3 is TGTGCCAGCTCCTACGAGCAGTACTTC. Full variable domain (outside the CDR3, taken from reference TRBV5-6 and TRBJ2-7): DAGVTQSPTHLIKTRGQQVTLRCSPKSGHDTVSWYQQALGQGPQFIFQYYEEEERQRGNFPDRFSGHQFPNYSSELNVNALLLGDSALYLCASSYEQYFGPGTRLTVT.

This clonotype appeared many times. The rearrangement joins TRBV5-1 to TRBJ2-7; 10 bases match TRBD1. In germline, CDR1 is SGHRS, CDR2 YFSETQ. This CDR3 has 15 amino acids. Trimming cost V 4 bases and J 4 bases; bases outside gene matches: 8. CDR3 DNA sequence: TGCGCCAGCAGCCCACACCGGGACAGGGGTTACGAGCAGTACTTC. It translates to CASSPHRDRGYEQYF.

The sample holds many counts of this clonotype. This chain uses TRBV5-1 with TRBJ2-3; 7 bases line up with TRBD2. Germline V gives CDR1 SGHRS, CDR2 YFSETQ. The CDR3 runs 15 residues. Germline trimming cut 6 bases from V and 1 base from J; bases unmatched to any gene: 8. CDR3 nucleotide sequence: TGCGCCAGCATCCTGGCTGCGGGGGGCACAGATACGCAGTATTTT. Protein sequence: CASILAAGGTDTQYF.

This clonotype showed up many times. The rearrangement uses TRBV5-1 and TRBJ1-1, with D hard to call. The CDR3 loop spans 13 amino acids. Trimming removed 5 bases from V and 7 bases from J, with 15 bases in between. The germline V gene has CDR1 SGHRS and CDR2 YFSETQ. In DNA form, the CDR3 reads TGCGCCAGCAGATTTTTCCCTGGAGGTGAAGCTTTCTTT. Translation gives CASRFFPGGEAFF.

This clonotype came up many times. The chain employs TRBV7-8 and TRBJ2-7; unclear D gene. There are 14 residues in the CDR3. The germline V and J ends were trimmed by 3 bases and 0 bases, with 9 bases remaining between them. The germline V gene encodes CDR1 SGHVS and CDR2 FQNEAQ. In DNA form, the CDR3 reads TGTGCCAGCAGCTTGCCGGACCGCTCCTACGAGCAGTACTTC. Protein sequence: CASSLPDRSYEQYF. The full variable domain, in which reference TRBV7-8 and TRBJ2-7 provide the parts outside the CDR3, is GAGVSQSPRYKVAKRGQDVALRCDPISGHVSLFWYQQALGQGPEFLTYFQNEAQLDKSGLPSDRFFAERPEGSVSTLKIQRTQQEDSAVYLCASSLPDRSYEQYFGPGTRLTVT.

This clonotype was observed many times. The J gene is TRBJ1-5, the V gene TRBV5-6; possibly TRBD1 for D (6 bases). The CDR3 sequence is 16 residues long. Trimming shortened V by 0 bases and J by 2 bases, and 12 bases separated the two germline ends. The germline CDR1 and CDR2 sequences are SGHDT and YYEEEE. The DNA of the CDR3 is TGTGCCAGCAGCTTGGGGGCGGGGGCCGGCAATCAGCCCCAGCATTTT. This translates into CASSLGAGAGNQPQHF. Full variable domain (remainder filled in from reference TRBV5-6 and TRBJ1-5): DAGVTQSPTHLIKTRGQQVTLRCSPKSGHDTVSWYQQALGQGPQFIFQYYEEEERQRGNFPDRFSGHQFPNYSSELNVNALLLGDSALYLCASSLGAGAGNQPQHFGDGTRLSIL.

This clonotype was counted many times. J is TRBJ1-4 and V is TRBV29-1; D gene unclear. CDR1 is SQVTM, CDR2 ANQGSEA, per germline. CDR3 length: 12 amino acids. V shed 4 bases and J shed 6 bases, with 9 bases lying between them. The CDR3: CSVVGEYEKLFF. CDR3 nucleotides: TGCAGCGTTGTAGGAGAATATGAAAAACTGTTTTTT.

This clonotype was counted at least ten times. The rearrangement joins TRBV4-3 to TRBJ1-2; possibly TRBD1 for D (6 bases). With 3 bases removed from V and 4 bases from J, the gap between germline ends came to 15 bases. Germline V CDR1 and CDR2: LGHNA, YSLEER. There are 15 residues in the CDR3. In DNA form, the CDR3 reads TGCGCCAGCAGCCAGACGGAGGGGGTGCCCTATGGCTACACCTTC. It specifies CASSQTEGVPYGYTF.